The 10 T cell receptor beta chains listed next were all sequenced from one sample in a study of T-cell memory formation after mild COVID-19 (dated by TCRdb to the early 2020s). Libraries were constructed by 5' RACE. These reads were obtained on an Illumina NovaSeq 6000. TCRdb reran the public reads through fastp at Q25 and MiXCR, keeping productive beta chains. When rows share a CDR3 protein, they turn into one entry using the most common DNA and genes. Here the sample has 150,000 to 200,000 distinct CDR3 sequences; around a fifth occur a single time. More than 20% of the sample lies in the top ten. Sequenced: PBMCs or a T cell subset sorted from them (not recorded which). The receptors come from an adult woman who had mild COVID-19 (a few samples of this study predate the infection). The sample titles of this study are shuffled in the database, so cell type and time point are left out; the donor was told from shared clones.

In its sample, this clonotype was seen a few times. Its ends do not fully match the called genes, so a read error is possible. The V gene is TRBV20-1, the J gene TRBJ2-7; tentatively, D is TRBD2 (6 bases). From germline, CDR1 is DFQATT and CDR2 SNEGSKA (reference sequence). The CDR3 totals 14 residues. The CDR3 sequence: CSASPTGLDYGQYF. DNA of the CDR3: TGCAGTGCTAGCCCGACGGGACTCGACTACGGGCAGTACTTC.

This clonotype was counted only a few times. J is TRBJ2-7 and V is TRBV20-1; 9 bases align to TRBD2. This CDR3 has 18 amino acids. Germline loops: CDR1 DFQATT, CDR2 SNEGSKA (reference sequence). Trimming cost V 0 bases and J 2 bases; bases outside gene matches: 14. CDR3 loop: CSARDSRRGGGAPYEQYF. DNA for the CDR3: TGCAGTGCTAGAGATTCCCGCCGAGGCGGGGGGGCCCCCTACGAGCAGTACTTC.

In its sample, this clonotype was seen a few times. The chain combines TRBV6-5 with TRBJ2-5; 13 positions agree with TRBD2. Germline V lookup: CDR1 MNHEY, CDR2 SVGAGI. The CDR3 contains 16 residues. With V trimmed by 5 bases and J by 4 bases, 7 bases remained unmatched. The CDR3 region is CASSPWTSGSGETQYF. The CDR3 region has the DNA TGTGCCAGCAGTCCGTGGACTAGCGGGAGTGGAGAGACCCAGTACTTC.

The genes are TRBV25-1 and TRBJ2-3; D uncertain. Germline V gene lookup returns CDR1 MGHDK and CDR2 SYGVNS. The CDR3 is made up of 15 amino acids. Trimming removed 4 bases at V and 4 bases at J, with 15 bases between. CDR3: CASSVVVLSADTQYF. For the CDR3, the DNA is TGTGCCAGCAGTGTAGTGGTACTCAGCGCAGATACGCAGTATTTT.

This clonotype came up a few times. The chain employs TRBV7-9 and TRBJ1-1; 7 bases match TRBD1. Trimming removed 4 bases from V and 0 bases from J; junction bases left unmatched: 11. There are 17 residues in the CDR3. Germline V gene lookup returns CDR1 SEHNR and CDR2 FQNEAQ (reference sequence). CDR3 region: CASSWLPGQYLNTEAFF. CDR3 DNA sequence: TGTGCCAGCAGCTGGTTACCGGGACAGTATTTGAACACTGAAGCTTTCTTT. The full variable domain, its missing parts supplied by reference TRBV7-9 and TRBJ1-1, is DTGVSQNPRHKITKRGQNVTFRCDPISEHNRLYWYRQTLGQGPEFLTYFQNEAQLEKSRLLSDRFSAERPKGSFSTLEIQRTEQGDSAMYLCASSWLPGQYLNTEAFFGQGTRLTVV.

This clonotype was seen more than once but under ten times. The chain couples TRBV12-3 or TRBV12-4 to TRBJ1-4; 10 bases are a match to TRBD1. With V trimmed by 2 bases and J by 6 bases, 12 bases remained unmatched. CDR3 size: 18 residues. Here the CDR3 DNA reads TGTGCCAGCAGTTTAATCAGGGGACAGGGGCGATTGGATGAAAAACTGTTTTTT. This codes for CASSLIRGQGRLDEKLFF.

V usage is TRBV4-3 and J usage is TRBJ1-1, with D possibly matching TRBD1 (5 bases). V gave up 4 bases and J gave up 4 bases, with 10 bases separating them. The CDR3 is 13 amino acids. The germline CDR1 and CDR2 sequences are LGHNA and YSLEER. CDR3 DNA: TGCGCCAGCAGCCTGGGGGAGGGCACTGAAGCTTTCTTT. Protein: CASSLGEGTEAFF.

The sample holds a few counts of this clonotype. This rearrangement joins TRBV29-1 to TRBJ1-5; D not resolved. Trimming stripped 5 bases from V and 2 bases from J, with 7 bases between. The germline gives CDR1 SQVTM, CDR2 ANQGSEA. CDR3 length equals 12 residues. The chain's CDR3 is CSVIEGNQPQHF. Here the CDR3 DNA reads TGCAGCGTTATCGAGGGCAATCAGCCCCAGCATTTT.

The chain couples TRBV2 to TRBJ2-3; 8 bases match TRBD2. Germline assignment: CDR1 SNHLY and CDR2 FYNNEI. This CDR3 contains 16 residues. V shed 7 bases, J shed 2 bases, and the junction held 11 bases outside the gene matches. The CDR3 DNA reads TGTGCCAGCACCCTGCTTGCGGGGGGAACCACAGATACGCAGTATTTT. This gives the protein CASTLLAGGTTDTQYF.

This clonotype showed up just a few times. V usage is TRBV7-9 and J usage is TRBJ2-7; TRBD1 agrees at 11 bases. The CDR3 runs to 15 residues. In germline, CDR1 is SEHNR, CDR2 FQNEAQ (reference sequence). V dropped 2 bases and J dropped 3; count of bases not matched to a gene: 3. CDR3 amino acids: CASSLTGTGGYEQYF. In DNA form, the CDR3 reads TGTGCCAGCAGCTTAACGGGGACAGGGGGCTACGAGCAGTACTTC. Supplemented by reference TRBV7-9 and TRBJ2-7, the full variable domain reads DTGVSQNPRHKITKRGQNVTFRCDPISEHNRLYWYRQTLGQGPEFLTYFQNEAQLEKSRLLSDRFSAERPKGSFSTLEIQRTEQGDSAMYLCASSLTGTGGYEQYFGPGTRLTVT.